Shown below are 25 T cell receptor beta chains from a single sample sequenced in a study of cytomegalovirus exposure and HLA in healthy donors. With 60 Vbeta and 13 Jbeta primers, the PCR was carried out. The method was immunoSEQ multiplex PCR; TCRdb's version includes in-frame clones alone and lacks a portion of them. The sample has about 200,000 clones, approximately 86% seen once. Sequencing was carried out using PBMCs. Receptors originate from a woman aged 25 to 39 in good health and CMV-seronegative.

The table lists this clone with a count of one. V is TRBV5-1 and J is TRBJ2-5, with 9 positions matching TRBD1. Germline values: CDR1 SGHRS, CDR2 YFSETQ. This CDR3 is 18 amino acids long. The ends lost 0 bases at V and 3 bases at J; junction bases unmatched: 12. The CDR3 nucleotides are TGCGCCAGCAGCTTGGCCGAAGACAGGGGGTTCGGAGAAGAGACCCAGTACTTC. This gives the protein CASSLAEDRGFGEETQYF.

The V call is TRBV30, the J call TRBJ2-3, with TRBD2 identical over 10 bases. Germline lookup yields CDR1 GTSNPN and CDR2 SVGIG (reference sequence). The CDR3 has 15 residues. The V gene end was trimmed by 3 bases and the J gene end by 0 bases; junction bases not matched to a gene: 3. The DNA for the CDR3 is TGTGCCTGGAGCAGGACTAGCGGTAGCACAGATACGCAGTATTTT. Its protein is CAWSRTSGSTDTQYF.

The chain joins TRBV11-2 to TRBJ2-1, with 8 nucleotides matching TRBD1. Looked up from germline, CDR1 is SGHAT and CDR2 is FQNNGV. The CDR3 consists of 15 residues. The trim removed 2 bases at V and 0 bases at J, leaving 0 bases unmatched. This CDR3 is CASSLTGGSYNEQFF. The CDR3 DNA reads TGTGCCAGCAGCTTAACAGGGGGCTCCTACAATGAGCAGTTCTTC.

This chain connects TRBV5-1 to TRBJ1-3, with TRBD1 matching over 10 bases. Germline CDR1 and CDR2: SGHRS and YFSETQ. This CDR3 is 18 amino acids long. Trimming cost V 2 bases and J 0 bases; bases outside gene matches: 8. Here the CDR3 DNA reads TGCGCCAGCAGCTTACGACAGGGGGCTTTCTTCTCTGGAAACACCATATATTTT. Translation gives CASSLRQGAFFSGNTIYF.

This clone has only one observation. V usage is TRBV7-2 and J usage is TRBJ2-5; possibly TRBD2 for D (6 bases). In germline, CDR1 is SGHTA, CDR2 FQGNSA. This CDR3 contains 14 residues. V was shortened by 4 bases and J by 4 bases, with 13 bases between the two germline ends. The chain's CDR3 is CASSYNLGGETQYF. CDR3 DNA sequence: TGTGCCAGCAGCTACAACCTGGGGGGAGAGACCCAGTACTTC.

The genes are TRBV28 and TRBJ1-5; possible D gene TRBD1, 6 bases. In germline, CDR1 is MDHEN, CDR2 SYDVKM. V was shortened by 5 bases and J by 1 base, with 12 bases between the two germline ends. The CDR3 spans 15 residues. In nucleotides, the CDR3 is TGTGCCAGCAGTCCGCTGGGGGCCAGCAATCAGCCCCAGCATTTT. Protein product: CASSPLGASNQPQHF.

The V gene is TRBV5-4, the J gene TRBJ2-2; 11 bases are shared with TRBD2. The V and J ends lost 6 bases and 8 bases, in that order; junction bases with no gene match: 12. CDR1 is SGHNT and CDR2 is YYREEE in the germline V gene (reference sequence). The CDR3 length is 16 residues. The CDR3: CASTQGLAGGRGELFF. CDR3 coding DNA: TGTGCCAGCACCCAGGGGCTAGCGGGAGGCAGGGGGGAGCTGTTTTTT.

In DNA form, the CDR3 reads TGTGCCAGCAGTTACGCAGGGCATGGCTACACCTTC. This sequence encodes CASSYAGHGYTF. The chain combines TRBV2 with TRBJ1-2; D possibly corresponds to TRBD1 (5 bases). Trimming cost V 5 bases and J 6 bases, with 10 bases left between them. The length of the CDR3 is 12 residues. The germline gives CDR1 SNHLY, CDR2 FYNNEI.

The V gene is TRBV27, the J gene TRBJ1-2, with 7 bases matching TRBD1. V lost 5 bases, J lost 4 bases, and 19 bases stayed unmatched. The CDR3 loop spans 18 amino acids. Looked up from germline, CDR1 is MNHEY and CDR2 is SMNVEV (reference sequence). The CDR3 here is CASSTRPGQSPNGYGYTF. For the CDR3, the DNA is TGTGCCAGCAGTACGAGGCCGGGACAGAGTCCGAATGGCTATGGCTACACCTTC.

CDR3 amino acids: CASSSRGTGGEQYF. CDR3 DNA sequence: TGTGCCAGCAGCTCTAGAGGGACAGGTGGCGAGCAGTACTTC. V usage is TRBV9 and J usage is TRBJ2-7; 8 nucleotides agree with TRBD1. The CDR3 is 14 residues long. Germline assignment: CDR1 SGDLS and CDR2 YYNGEE. V dropped 4 bases and J dropped 6; count of bases not matched to a gene: 9.

The chain carries TRBV29-1 and TRBJ2-1; 10 nucleotides line up with TRBD2. The CDR3 has 15 residues. V trimming: 3 bases; J trimming: 4 bases; junction bases outside the gene matches: 6. CDR1 SQVTM and CDR2 ANQGSEA come from the germline V gene. Written as DNA, the CDR3 is TGCAGCGTTGATGGACTAGCGGAGGGATACAATGAGCAGTTCTTC. Its translation: CSVDGLAEGYNEQFF.

The chain couples TRBV19 to TRBJ1-1, with 11 bases lining up with TRBD1. The length of the CDR3 is 13 residues. Losses at the gene ends were 6 bases for V and 6 bases for J; bases not matched to a gene: 3. Germline-derived CDR1 and CDR2 are LNHDA and SQIVND (reference sequence). CDR3 in DNA: TGTGCCAGTAGCGGACAGGGGGCAGCTGAAGCTTTCTTT. It yields the protein CASSGQGAAEAFF.

This rearrangement joins TRBV28 to TRBJ2-1, with TRBD2 matching 14 bases. The V and J ends lost 5 bases and 0 bases, in that order; junction bases with no gene match: 12. In germline, CDR1 is MDHEN, CDR2 SYDVKM. This CDR3 comprises 20 residues. The CDR3 DNA reads TGTGCCAGCAGTACGATCCCGGGACTAGCGGGAGTTGGCTCCTACAATGAGCAGTTCTTC. Protein product: CASSTIPGLAGVGSYNEQFF.

This clone was counted a single time. This rearrangement joins TRBV2 to TRBJ2-3, with D maybe TRBD1 (6 bases). This CDR3 region has 15 residues. The germline CDR1 and CDR2 sequences are SNHLY and FYNNEI. The V and J ends lost 8 bases and 0 bases respectively, with 15 bases between them. CDR3 in amino acids: CASSRGYSSTDTQYF. The CDR3 coding sequence is TGTGCCAGCTCCAGGGGCTATTCTAGCACAGATACGCAGTATTTT.

This sequence joins TRBV16 and TRBJ1-2, with 10 bases matching TRBD1. The CDR3 runs to 15 residues. V lost 4 bases, J lost 6 bases, and 8 bases stayed unmatched. From germline, CDR1 is KGHSY and CDR2 FQNENV. CDR3 DNA sequence: TGTGCCAGCAGCCCATATCCGGGACAGGGGAATGGCTACACCTTC. This translates into CASSPYPGQGNGYTF.

The chain has TRBV19 and TRBJ2-1; TRBD1 matches 8 bases. This CDR3 contains 15 residues. Germline CDR1 and CDR2: LNHDA and SQIVND (reference sequence). V was clipped by 6 bases and J by 6 bases; unmatched bases: 10. CDR3 nucleotide sequence: TGTGCCAGTAGCATGGACAGGGAATTAGTCAATGAGCAGTTCTTC. It yields the protein CASSMDRELVNEQFF.

The chain carries TRBV6-5 and TRBJ2-5, with 8 bases identical to TRBD2. Germline lookup yields CDR1 MNHEY and CDR2 SVGAGI. V dropped 0 bases and J dropped 4; count of bases not matched to a gene: 7. The CDR3 totals 16 residues. The CDR3 DNA sequence: TGTGCCAGCAGTTACTCTCAAGCGGGAGCCTCAGAGACCCAGTACTTC. Amino acid sequence: CASSYSQAGASETQYF.

This chain uses TRBV5-1 with TRBJ2-1; a weak D match, TRBD2 (5 bases). The V end was cut by 3 bases, the J end by 8 bases, with 18 bases between. The germline gives CDR1 SGHRS, CDR2 YFSETQ. The CDR3 contains 15 residues. The CDR3 bases are TGCGCCAGCAGCTCGTTTGGGATTACTAGGGATGAGCAGTTCTTC. Its translation: CASSSFGITRDEQFF.

The chain couples TRBV28 to TRBJ2-7; 9 nucleotides agree with TRBD1. There are 14 residues in the CDR3. Germline-derived CDR1 and CDR2 are MDHEN and SYDVKM. The V segment lost 5 bases and the J segment 7 bases; nucleotides outside the gene matches: 9. CDR3 sequence reads: CASSPPQGAREQYF. CDR3 DNA sequence: TGTGCCAGCAGTCCACCACAGGGGGCACGAGAGCAGTACTTC.

This rearrangement joins TRBV9 to TRBJ2-3; TRBD2 might be the D (6 bases). Germline assignment: CDR1 SGDLS and CDR2 YYNGEE. The CDR3 totals 16 residues. V was trimmed by 0 bases and J by 4 bases, leaving 15 bases between them. The CDR3 is CASSVAGGVAADTQYF. CDR3 DNA: TGTGCCAGCAGCGTAGCCGGAGGGGTGGCTGCAGATACGCAGTATTTT.

V is TRBV27 and J is TRBJ2-7; TRBD2 matches 9 bases. CDR1 is MNHEY, CDR2 SMNVEV, per germline (reference sequence). Trimming removed 2 bases from V and 2 bases from J; junction bases left unmatched: 4. There are 15 residues in the CDR3. The CDR3 region has the DNA TGTGCCAGCAGTTTAGAGCGGGAGGAAGCCTACGAGCAGTACTTC. It specifies CASSLEREEAYEQYF.

J is TRBJ1-2 and V is TRBV15; the D is unclear. Germline values: CDR1 LNHNV, CDR2 YYDKDF (reference sequence). The germline V and J ends were trimmed by 5 bases and 1 base, with 14 bases remaining between them. This CDR3 is 15 amino acids long. CDR3 in amino acids: CATSLGRGLNYGYTF. The CDR3 DNA sequence: TGTGCCACCAGCCTCGGGAGAGGGCTTAACTATGGCTACACCTTC.

The chain uses TRBV5-1 and TRBJ2-5; tentative D call: TRBD2 (6 bases). The V end lost 4 bases, the J end lost 1 base, and 8 bases lay between the germline ends. The CDR3 extends over 13 amino acids. Germline CDR1 SGHRS, CDR2 YFSETQ. The DNA for the CDR3 is TGCGCCAGCAGCCGGGGACTCCAAGAGACCCAGTACTTC. It yields the protein CASSRGLQETQYF.

J is TRBJ2-5 and V is TRBV5-1, with D perhaps matching TRBD2 (6 bases). This CDR3 is built from 15 residues. V was trimmed by 0 bases and J by 2 bases, leaving 11 bases between them. Germline V CDR1 and CDR2: SGHRS, YFSETQ. As DNA, the CDR3 is TGCGCCAGCAGCTTGGATGCGGGGCGGCAAGAGACCCAGTACTTC. Protein sequence: CASSLDAGRQETQYF.

This clone was observed once. J is TRBJ1-5 and V is TRBV28; D gene ambiguous. Germline V CDR1 and CDR2: MDHEN, SYDVKM. The CDR3 extends over 12 amino acids. V was shortened by 3 bases and J by 13 bases, with 13 bases between the two germline ends. CDR3 bases: TGTGCCAGCAGTTTGTCTAAAAATACTCAGCATTTT. It codes for CASSLSKNTQHF.